Listed here is a single T cell receptor beta chain. The data belong to a study of blood T cell repertoires in COVID-19. Repertoires were generated with immunoSEQ multiplex PCR, while TCRdb's copy carries only in-frame clones and drops some. The table shows over 150,000 clones, with roughly 84% occurring only once. Germline V gives CDR1 KGHSH, CDR2 LQKENI. V trimming: 3 bases; J trimming: 3 bases; junction bases outside the gene matches: 5. The CDR3 length is 15 residues. This TCR derives from a woman between 55 and 75 years old with acute or convalescent COVID-19. The rearrangement joins TRBV18 to TRBJ2-3, with 8 bases lining up with TRBD1. The specimen sequenced was peripheral blood. The CDR3 sequence is CASSPLGQGTDTQYF. The CDR3 bases are TGTGCCAGCTCACCCCTAGGACAGGGAACAGATACGCAGTATTTT.